This T cell receptor beta chain was retrieved from a study of T cell clusters in autoimmune cytopenias. TRB was amplified from roughly 250 ng of peripheral blood genomic DNA per sample. This CDR3 is built from 15 residues. Per the germline V gene, CDR1 is ENHRY and CDR2 is SYGVKD. Study results and limitations: The T cell clusters came from computational analysis alone and lack functional validation.

One tube held mixed TRB-A and TRB-B primer pools for touch-down PCR. TCRdb reanalyzed the multiplex PCR reads and collapses them to one entry per CDR3 protein, without DNA. The sample table includes 5,100 or so distinct CDR3 sequences. As concerns this clonotype: No antigen is known for it.

A further study also used this sample, focusing on T cell repertoires in aging, cancer and after chemotherapy. This second report adds: Donors were grouped into six age bands spanning 30 or younger through 70 or older. Median generation probability rose over the chemotherapy interval in each cancer cohort, suggesting rebound thymic output.

V usage is TRBV10-3 and J usage is TRBJ2-1; the TCRdb call, TRBD2, lacks DNA for checking. The origin of this receptor is a human donor in good health. Sequencing input: peripheral blood. CDR3 sequence reads: CAISGGLAGDNEQFF.